These T cell receptor beta chains were read from a single sample in a study of T cell responses to AZD1222 COVID-19 vaccine. TCRdb's copy holds only in-frame clones and misses some; the assay was immunoSEQ multiplex PCR. The sample consists of about 140,000 clones, approximately 83% of them appearing once. The sample was peripheral blood, taken on day 0 of AZD1222 vaccination. These receptor sequences come from an adult in good health. Both conserved end residues are part of each CDR3. A D gene is named only where the DNA matches it firmly. Clone size is shown for a subset of rows, as once, few, many or a class of expanded clone.

cdr3_aa cdr3_nt clone_size v_call d_call j_call
CASSLGAGADNSPLHF TGCGCCAGCAGCTTGGGTGCAGGCGCTGATAATTCACCCCTCCACTTT NA TRBV5-1 NA TRBJ1-6
CATGTGRQPQHF TGTGCCACCGGGACAGGAAGACAGCCCCAGCATTTT NA TRBV6-5 TRBD1 TRBJ1-5
CASSQFTGVRAGNTIYF TGTGCCAGCAGCCAGTTCACAGGGGTTCGGGCTGGAAACACCATATATTTT NA TRBV3-1/TRBV3-2 TRBD1 TRBJ1-3
CASSLLLAGGGETQYF TGTGCCAGCAGCTTGTTGCTAGCGGGAGGGGGAGAGACCCAGTACTTC NA TRBV13 TRBD2 TRBJ2-5
CILDCYEQYF TGCATCTTAGACTGCTACGAGCAGTACTTC once TRBV20-1 NA TRBJ2-7
CASRSRQGLNSPLHF TGTGCCAGCAGGTCTAGACAGGGGCTCAATTCACCCCTCCACTTT NA TRBV7-9 TRBD1 TRBJ1-6
CASSYLPQGSTEAFF TGTGCCAGCAGTTATCTACCGCAGGGGAGCACTGAAGCTTTCTTT NA TRBV6-5 NA TRBJ1-1
CATSRDYLEGAVDTF TGTGCCACCAGCAGAGATTATCTGGAGGGGGCCGTGGATACCTTC once TRBV15 TRBD1 TRBJ1-2
CASATGSGGTDTQYF TGTGCCAGCGCAACAGGGAGCGGTGGCACAGATACGCAGTATTTT once TRBV6-5 NA TRBJ2-3
CAWSVGTSEETQYF TGTGCCTGGAGTGTAGGGACTAGCGAGGAGACCCAGTACTTC NA TRBV30 TRBD2 TRBJ2-5
CASSLETNPYGYTF TGCGCCAGCAGCTTGGAAACTAACCCCTATGGCTACACCTTC NA TRBV5-1 NA TRBJ1-2
CASSQNAEPPLTDTQYF TGCGCCAGCAGTCAAAACGCCGAGCCCCCACTCACAGATACGCAGTATTTT NA TRBV10-2 NA TRBJ2-3
CASSGSGGSYNEQFF TGTGCCAGCAGTGGTAGCGGGGGCAGTTACAATGAGCAGTTCTTC NA TRBV25-1 TRBD2 TRBJ2-1
CAWMASGGGTQYF TGTGCCTGGATGGCTAGCGGGGGGGGGACCCAGTACTTC NA TRBV30 TRBD2 TRBJ2-5
CAISPSGTAGHISNEQFF TGTGCCATCAGTCCCTCCGGGACGGCGGGCCACATATCCAATGAGCAGTTCTTC NA TRBV10-3 NA TRBJ2-1
CAWSLGQGRTNEKLFF TGTGCCTGGAGTTTGGGACAGGGGAGAACTAATGAAAAACTGTTTTTT NA TRBV30 TRBD1 TRBJ1-4
CASSLLWDQPQHF TGTGCCAGCAGCCTTCTGTGGGATCAGCCCCAGCATTTT NA TRBV5-5 NA TRBJ1-5
CASSLVELRTGELFF TGTGCCAGCAGCTTAGTCGAGCTTAGGACCGGGGAGCTGTTTTTT few TRBV7-2 NA TRBJ2-2
CAWSGGYATNEKLFF TGTGCCTGGAGTGGGGGGTATGCAACTAATGAAAAACTGTTTTTT once TRBV30 NA TRBJ1-4
CSVGVRGSTDTQYF TGCAGCGTTGGAGTGCGGGGTAGCACAGATACGCAGTATTTT NA TRBV29-1 NA TRBJ2-3
CASRSTGGSYNSPLHF TGTGCCAGCAGGTCGACAGGGGGCTCCTATAATTCACCCCTCCACTTT NA TRBV28 TRBD1 TRBJ1-6
CASSYRAHYEQYF TGTGCCAGCAGCTACAGGGCCCACTACGAGCAGTACTTC NA TRBV7-8 NA TRBJ2-7
CSARVQYEQYF TGCAGTGCTCGGGTCCAGTACGAGCAGTACTTC NA TRBV20-1 NA TRBJ2-7
CASSQERGGYTF TGTGCCAGCAGCCAAGAAAGAGGCGGCTACACCTTC many TRBV3-1/TRBV3-2 NA TRBJ1-2
CASRLGLPTTDTQYF TGTGCCAGCAGACTCGGACTGCCTACCACAGATACGCAGTATTTT NA TRBV27 NA TRBJ2-3
CASSFMEAGELFF TGTGCCAGCAGTTTTATGGAGGCCGGGGAGCTGTTTTTT NA TRBV12-3/TRBV12-4 NA TRBJ2-2
CASSLERNQPQHF TGTGCCAGCAGTTTAGAGCGCAATCAGCCCCAGCATTTT NA TRBV12-3/TRBV12-4 NA TRBJ1-5
CASSQRDRGNEKLFF TGCGCCAGCAGCCAACGGGACAGGGGGAACGAAAAACTGTTTTTT few TRBV4-1 TRBD1 TRBJ1-4
CASSFQVEEQFF TGTGCCAGCAGTTTCCAAGTTGAGGAGCAGTTCTTC NA TRBV12-3/TRBV12-4 NA TRBJ2-1
CASSYGHSGNTIYF TGTGCCAGCAGTTACGGACACTCTGGAAACACCATATATTTT NA TRBV6-5 NA TRBJ1-3
CAWTGQGAEAFF TGTGCCTGGACTGGACAGGGGGCTGAAGCTTTCTTT NA TRBV30 TRBD1 TRBJ1-1
CASSSAQPQHF TGTGCCAGCAGTAGCGCCCAGCCCCAGCATTTT NA TRBV2 NA TRBJ1-5
CASSLLSYEQYF TGTGCCAGCAGCCTACTATCCTACGAGCAGTACTTC NA TRBV3-1/TRBV3-2 NA TRBJ2-7
CAWSPRDRVNTEAFF TGTGCCTGGAGTCCGCGGGACAGGGTGAACACTGAAGCTTTCTTT NA TRBV30 TRBD1 TRBJ1-1
CASSSAGEGNTEAFF TGTGCCAGCAGCTCAGCAGGAGAAGGGAACACTGAAGCTTTCTTT NA TRBV11-3 NA TRBJ1-1
CASIKPGQVAFF TGTGCCAGCATCAAACCGGGACAAGTGGCTTTCTTT NA TRBV12-3/TRBV12-4 NA TRBJ1-1
CAGEGGMNTEAFF TGTGCCGGGGAGGGAGGAATGAACACTGAAGCTTTCTTT NA TRBV21-1 NA TRBJ1-1
CASRDRGEGNQPQHF TGTGCCAGCAGGGACAGGGGAGAAGGCAATCAGCCCCAGCATTTT NA TRBV28 TRBD1 TRBJ1-5
CASSLFGGLGTDTQYF TGTGCCAGCAGTCTCTTCGGGGGCCTGGGCACAGATACGCAGTATTTT NA TRBV9 NA TRBJ2-3
CASSEGQVYPGELFF TGTGCCAGCAGTGAGGGACAGGTATATCCCGGGGAGCTGTTTTTT medium-sized TRBV2 TRBD1 TRBJ2-2
CASSRTGGETQYF TGCGCCAGCAGCAGGACAGGGGGAGAGACCCAGTACTTC NA TRBV5-1 TRBD1 TRBJ2-5
CAWSVVWGAGGYTF TGTGCCTGGAGTGTGGTGTGGGGGGCAGGTGGCTACACCTTC NA TRBV30 NA TRBJ1-2
CASSRSGHEQYF TGTGCCAGCAGCCGTTCCGGGCACGAGCAGTACTTC NA TRBV3-1/TRBV3-2 NA TRBJ2-7
CASLQGANTGELFF TGTGCCAGCCTACAGGGGGCGAACACCGGGGAGCTGTTTTTT NA TRBV28 TRBD1 TRBJ2-2
CASRRTSGGETQYF TGTGCCAGCAGACGTACTAGCGGCGGGGAGACCCAGTACTTC NA TRBV7-9 TRBD2 TRBJ2-5
CASSQSFVQGGYTF TGTGCCAGCAGCCAAAGTTTTGTGCAGGGTGGCTACACCTTC once TRBV4-2 NA TRBJ1-2
CASSQMQGNYGYTF TGCGCCAGCAGCCAAATGCAGGGGAACTATGGCTACACCTTC few TRBV4-1 NA TRBJ1-2
CASSNYNEQFF TGCGCCAGCAGCAATTACAATGAGCAGTTCTTC NA TRBV4-1 NA TRBJ2-1
CASSQVGQTNEQYF TGTGCCAGTAGCCAAGTGGGACAGACAAACGAGCAGTACTTC NA TRBV19 TRBD1 TRBJ2-7
CASTDSVAGTQYF TGTGCCAGCACCGACTCAGTAGCGGGTACGCAGTATTTT NA TRBV6-5 TRBD2 TRBJ2-3